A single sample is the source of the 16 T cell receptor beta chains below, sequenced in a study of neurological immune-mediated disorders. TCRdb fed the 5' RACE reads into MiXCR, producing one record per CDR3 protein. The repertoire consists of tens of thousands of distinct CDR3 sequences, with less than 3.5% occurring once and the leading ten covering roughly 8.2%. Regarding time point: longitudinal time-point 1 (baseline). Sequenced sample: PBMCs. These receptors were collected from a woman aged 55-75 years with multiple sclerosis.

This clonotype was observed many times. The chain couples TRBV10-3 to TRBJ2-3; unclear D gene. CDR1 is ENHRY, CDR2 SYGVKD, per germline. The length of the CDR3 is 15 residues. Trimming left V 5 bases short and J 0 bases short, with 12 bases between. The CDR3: CAISTRDSSTDTQYF. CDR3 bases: TGTGCCATCAGTACACGAGACTCTAGCACAGATACGCAGTATTTT.

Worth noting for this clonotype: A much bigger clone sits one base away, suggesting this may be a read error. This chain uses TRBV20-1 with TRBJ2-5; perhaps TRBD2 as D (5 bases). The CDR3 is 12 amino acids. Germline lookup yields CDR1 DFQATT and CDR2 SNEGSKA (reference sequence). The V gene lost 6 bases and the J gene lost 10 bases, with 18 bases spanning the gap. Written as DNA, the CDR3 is TGCAGTGCGGGTGACTACTCATGGAACCAGTACTTC. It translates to CSAGDYSWNQYF.

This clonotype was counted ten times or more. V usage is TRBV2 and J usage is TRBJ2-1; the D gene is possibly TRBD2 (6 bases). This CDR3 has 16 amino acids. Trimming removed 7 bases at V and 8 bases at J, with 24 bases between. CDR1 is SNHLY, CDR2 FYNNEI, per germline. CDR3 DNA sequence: TGTGCCAGCACCAACCCGGGACTCACTAGGGTGGATGAGCAGTTCTTC. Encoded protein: CASTNPGLTRVDEQFF.

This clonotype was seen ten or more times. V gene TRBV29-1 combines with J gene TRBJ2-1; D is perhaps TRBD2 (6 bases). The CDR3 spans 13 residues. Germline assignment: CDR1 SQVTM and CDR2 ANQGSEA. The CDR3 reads CNGWVREDDEQFF. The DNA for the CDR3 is TGCAACGGTTGGGTCAGGGAGGACGATGAGCAGTTCTTC.

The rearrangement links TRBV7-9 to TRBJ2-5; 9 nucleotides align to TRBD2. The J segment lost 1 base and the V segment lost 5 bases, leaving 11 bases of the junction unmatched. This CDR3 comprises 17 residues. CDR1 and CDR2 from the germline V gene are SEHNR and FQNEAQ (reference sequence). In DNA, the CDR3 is TGTGCCAGCAGCACACCCAGAAGCGGGGGGATCCAAGAGACCCAGTACTTC. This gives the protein CASSTPRSGGIQETQYF.

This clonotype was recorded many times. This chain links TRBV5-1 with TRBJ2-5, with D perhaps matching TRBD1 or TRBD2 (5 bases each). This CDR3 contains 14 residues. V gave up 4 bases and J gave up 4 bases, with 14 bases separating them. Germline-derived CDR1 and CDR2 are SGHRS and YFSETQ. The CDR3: CASSPGGAGETQYF. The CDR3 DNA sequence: TGCGCCAGCAGCCCGGGTGGGGCGGGAGAGACCCAGTACTTC.

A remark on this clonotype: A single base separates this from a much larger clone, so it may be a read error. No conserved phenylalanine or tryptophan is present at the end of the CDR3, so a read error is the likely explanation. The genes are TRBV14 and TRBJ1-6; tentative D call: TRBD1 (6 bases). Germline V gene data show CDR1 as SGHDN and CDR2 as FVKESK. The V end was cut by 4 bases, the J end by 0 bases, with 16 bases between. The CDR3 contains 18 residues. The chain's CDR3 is CASSRETGSSSYNSPLHL. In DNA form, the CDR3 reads TGTGCCAGCAGCCGAGAGACAGGATCAAGCTCCTATAATTCACCCCTCCACCTT.

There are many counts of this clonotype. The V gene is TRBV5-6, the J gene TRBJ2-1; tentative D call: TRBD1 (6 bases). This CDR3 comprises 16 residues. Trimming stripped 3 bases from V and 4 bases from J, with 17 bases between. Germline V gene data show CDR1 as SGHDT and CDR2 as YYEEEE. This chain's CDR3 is CASSWTGTPGYNEQFF. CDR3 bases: TGTGCCAGCAGCTGGACCGGGACACCCGGGTACAATGAGCAGTTCTTC. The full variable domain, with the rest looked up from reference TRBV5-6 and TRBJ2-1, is DAGVTQSPTHLIKTRGQQVTLRCSPKSGHDTVSWYQQALGQGPQFIFQYYEEEERQRGNFPDRFSGHQFPNYSSELNVNALLLGDSALYLCASSWTGTPGYNEQFFGPGTRLTVL.

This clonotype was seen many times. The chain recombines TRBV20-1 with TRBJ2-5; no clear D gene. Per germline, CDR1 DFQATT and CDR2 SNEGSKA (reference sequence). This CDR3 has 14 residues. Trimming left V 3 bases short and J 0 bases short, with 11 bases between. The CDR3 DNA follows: TGCAGTGCTAGGTCCGGTGGGTACCAAGAGACCCAGTACTTC. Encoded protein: CSARSGGYQETQYF.

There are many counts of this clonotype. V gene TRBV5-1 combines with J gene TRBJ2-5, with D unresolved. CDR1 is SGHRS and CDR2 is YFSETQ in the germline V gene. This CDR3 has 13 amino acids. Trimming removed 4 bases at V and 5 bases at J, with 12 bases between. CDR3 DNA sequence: TGCGCCAGCAGCATGGGCGATCGGGAGACCCAGTACTTC. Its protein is CASSMGDRETQYF.

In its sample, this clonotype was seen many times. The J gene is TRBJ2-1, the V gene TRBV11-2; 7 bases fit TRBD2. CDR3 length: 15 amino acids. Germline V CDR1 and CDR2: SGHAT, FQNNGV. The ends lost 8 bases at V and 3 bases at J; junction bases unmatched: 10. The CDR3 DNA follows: TGTGCCAGCCAGACCGGGACTAACAACTACAATGAGCAGTTCTTC. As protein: CASQTGTNNYNEQFF.

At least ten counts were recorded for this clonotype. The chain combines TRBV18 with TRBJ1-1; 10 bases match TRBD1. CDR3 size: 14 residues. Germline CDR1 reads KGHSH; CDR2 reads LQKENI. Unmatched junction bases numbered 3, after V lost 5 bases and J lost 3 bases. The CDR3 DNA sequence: TGTGCCAGCTCAAGGGACAGGGGAGACACTGAAGCTTTCTTT. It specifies CASSRDRGDTEAFF.

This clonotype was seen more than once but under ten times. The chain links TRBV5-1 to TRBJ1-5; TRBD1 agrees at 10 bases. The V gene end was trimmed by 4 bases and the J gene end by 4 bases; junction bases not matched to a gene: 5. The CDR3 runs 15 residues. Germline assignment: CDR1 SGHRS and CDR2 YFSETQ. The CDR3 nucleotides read TGCGCCAGCAGCCCGGGACAGGGGAGAAATCAGCCCCAGCATTTT. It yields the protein CASSPGQGRNQPQHF.

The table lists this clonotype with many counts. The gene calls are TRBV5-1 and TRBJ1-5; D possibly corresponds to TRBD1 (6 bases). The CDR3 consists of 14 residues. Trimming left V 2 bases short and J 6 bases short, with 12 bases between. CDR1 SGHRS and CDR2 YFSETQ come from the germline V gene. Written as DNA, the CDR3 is TGCGCCAGCAGCTTTGGGGGCGGGAGTCAGCCCCAGCATTTT. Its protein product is CASSFGGGSQPQHF. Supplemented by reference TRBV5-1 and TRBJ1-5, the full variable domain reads KAGVTQTPRYLIKTRGQQVTLSCSPISGHRSVSWYQQTPGQGLQFLFEYFSETQRNKGNFPGRFSGRQFSNSRSEMNVSTLELGDSALYLCASSFGGGSQPQHFGDGTRLSIL.

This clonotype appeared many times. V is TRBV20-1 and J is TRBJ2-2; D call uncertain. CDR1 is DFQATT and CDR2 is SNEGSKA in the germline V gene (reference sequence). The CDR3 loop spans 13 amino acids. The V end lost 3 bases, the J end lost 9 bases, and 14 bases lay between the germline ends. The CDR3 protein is CSASSPGRRELFF. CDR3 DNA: TGCAGTGCTAGTAGTCCCGGTCGCAGGGAGCTGTTTTTT.

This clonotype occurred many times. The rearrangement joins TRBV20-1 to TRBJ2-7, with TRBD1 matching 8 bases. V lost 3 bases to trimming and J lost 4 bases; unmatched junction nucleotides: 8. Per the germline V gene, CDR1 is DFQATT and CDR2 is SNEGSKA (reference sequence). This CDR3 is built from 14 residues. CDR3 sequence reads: CSARTPDRVYEQYF. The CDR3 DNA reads TGCAGTGCTAGGACACCGGACAGGGTTTACGAGCAGTACTTC.